This TCR beta chain was retrieved from a study of T-cell reconstitution after alpha-beta-depleted transplantation in children. Trimming removed 3 bases from V and 1 base from J, with 19 bases in between. Looked up from germline, CDR1 is SGHRS and CDR2 is YFSETQ. The CDR3 contains 17 residues. As regards this clonotype: A much larger clone differs by one base, so this may be a read error.

As it was prepared, the TCRbeta library received unique molecular identifiers. MiXCR was run by TCRdb on the PCR reads, yielding one entry per CDR3 protein. The table lists about 290,000 distinct CDR3 sequences, 9.5% to 13% of them singletons, with 7% to 9.5% in the top ten. The V gene is TRBV5-1, the J gene TRBJ1-1; no reliable D call. The receptor comes from a boy younger than two with acute myeloid leukemia, due to receive a stem cell transplant. Here the sequenced sample was PBMCs, taken before TCRalphabeta/CD19-depleted stem cell transplant. CDR3 sequence: CASSSVKALPTNTEAFF. The CDR3 bases are TGCGCCAGCAGCTCAGTGAAGGCCCTTCCAACGAACACTGAAGCTTTCTTT.